This passage covers 28 T cell receptor beta chains from one sample sequenced in a study of T cells in Graves' hyperthyroidism and ophthalmopathy. Researchers amplified the TCR beta CDR3 regions from RNA transcripts. The HTBI set primed first-round TCR CDR3 RT-PCR. MiXCR, applied by TCRdb to the multiplex PCR reads, yields one record per CDR3 protein. The sample includes approximately 610,000 distinct CDR3 sequences, roughly 14% seen only once; the top ten take approximately 4.3%. Specimen: blood. These receptors originate from a woman aged 40 to 50 with Graves' ophthalmopathy.

This clonotype occurred many times. The rearrangement joins TRBV24-1 to TRBJ2-2; no definite D call. The CDR3 is made up of 14 amino acids. V was cut by 0 bases and J by 6 bases, with 7 bases left in between. CDR1 is KGHDR, CDR2 SFDVKD, per germline. CDR3 sequence reads: CATSDLPTSGELFF. The DNA for the CDR3 is TGTGCCACCAGTGATTTGCCGACCTCCGGGGAGCTGTTTTTT.

This clonotype was observed at least ten times. V and J are TRBV12-3 or TRBV12-4 and TRBJ2-3, with TRBD2 matching 8 bases. V was pared by 5 bases and J by 2 bases, with 6 bases of the junction left unmatched. There are 15 residues in the CDR3. The CDR3 region has the DNA TGTGCCAGCAGTCTCCGGACTAGCTCCACAGATACGCAGTATTTT. It yields the protein CASSLRTSSTDTQYF.

This clonotype was found many times. The chain has TRBV27 and TRBJ2-7; the match to TRBD1 covers 12 bases. Germline V gene lookup returns CDR1 MNHEY and CDR2 SMNVEV (reference sequence). This CDR3 spans 15 amino acids. V shed 9 bases and J 5 bases; nucleotides not matched to a gene: 11. The CDR3 loop reads CASSQAGQGANEQYF. CDR3 DNA sequence: TGTGCCAGTAGTCAAGCGGGACAGGGGGCGAACGAGCAGTACTTC.

This clonotype was seen ten or more times. The rearrangement uses TRBV5-5 and TRBJ1-1; a weak D match, TRBD1 (6 bases). V was trimmed by 0 bases and J by 7 bases, leaving 13 bases between them. Per germline, CDR1 SGHKS and CDR2 YYEKEE (reference sequence). CDR3 size: 14 residues. The DNA of the CDR3 is TGTGCCAGCAGCTTGGCCGGGGGAGGGGGTGAAGCTTTCTTT. Its translation is CASSLAGGGGEAFF.

This clonotype was seen at least ten times. This rearrangement joins TRBV6-2 or TRBV6-3 to TRBJ2-5, with TRBD2 matching over 7 bases. Germline V gives CDR1 MNHEY, CDR2 SVGEGT. V shed 2 bases and J 5 bases; nucleotides not matched to a gene: 14. The CDR3 runs 17 residues. The CDR3 DNA reads as TGTGCCAGCAGTTACCCTAAACTAGCGACCATCAAGGAGACCCAGTACTTC. It yields the protein CASSYPKLATIKETQYF.

This clonotype showed up just a few times. This chain joins TRBV29-1 and TRBJ2-7, with a weak D call TRBD2 (6 bases). This CDR3 has 14 amino acids. Trimming took off 1 base at V and 1 base at J, with 11 bases between the two ends. The germline V gene has CDR1 SQVTM and CDR2 ANQGSEA. CDR3 in DNA: TGCAGCGTTGAAGTTGGTAGCGGTTCCTACGAGCAGTACTTC. This gives the protein CSVEVGSGSYEQYF.

This chain uses TRBV20-1 with TRBJ1-2; D may be TRBD1 (6 bases). The CDR3 runs to 15 residues. Between the trimmed V and J ends, which lost 5 bases and 5 bases, there was a span of 21 bases. Germline-derived CDR1 and CDR2 are DFQATT and SNEGSKA (reference sequence). CDR3 DNA sequence: TGCAGTGCTGATCTGGGGGACACTAGGGCATATGGCTACACCTTC. Translation gives CSADLGDTRAYGYTF.

This clonotype has a count of ten or more. The chain has TRBV15 and TRBJ1-1, with TRBD1 identical over 7 bases. Trimming at V came to 5 bases and at J to 7 bases, leaving 10 bases not matched to a gene. Germline V CDR1 and CDR2: LNHNV, YYDKDF (reference sequence). The CDR3 has 14 residues. The CDR3 DNA reads as TGTGCCACCAGCTGGGAATCAGGGACAGTTGAAGCTTTCTTT. This translates into CATSWESGTVEAFF.

This clonotype came up many times. DNA for the CDR3: TGTGCCAGCAGTTCCCCGGGGGGTAGCAACTATGGCTACACCTTC. As protein: CASSSPGGSNYGYTF. The chain couples TRBV28 to TRBJ1-2; D may be TRBD1 (5 bases). This CDR3 is built from 15 residues. Looked up from germline, CDR1 is MDHEN and CDR2 is SYDVKM. V lost 4 bases and J lost 2, with 14 bases in between.

This clonotype has a handful of counts. The CDR3: CASSPRSREDGYTF. CDR3 bases: TGTGCCAGCAGCCCGAGGTCCCGGGAGGATGGCTACACCTTC. This chain uses TRBV7-3 with TRBJ1-2; no clear D. V was clipped by 5 bases and J by 6 bases, with 16 bases between them. The germline V gene has CDR1 SGHTA and CDR2 FQGTGA. The CDR3 loop spans 14 amino acids.

This clonotype appeared a few times. This chain links TRBV11-1 with TRBJ1-3; a possible D gene is TRBD1 (6 bases). V was pared by 2 bases and J by 0 bases, with 11 bases between. The CDR3 covers 16 residues. Germline V gene sequence: CDR1 SGHAT, CDR2 FQDESV (reference sequence). CDR3 in DNA: TGTGCCAGCAGCTTATTGACAGGAGGCTCTGGAAACACCATATATTTT. It codes for CASSLLTGGSGNTIYF.

This clonotype occurred many times. The genes are TRBV28 and TRBJ1-1; maybe TRBD1 (5 bases). The CDR3 runs 13 residues. The germline CDR1 and CDR2 sequences are MDHEN and SYDVKM. V was shortened by 7 bases and J by 2 bases, with 11 bases between the two germline ends. The CDR3 DNA follows: TGTGCCAGCATAGCCGGGGCAAACACTGAAGCTTTCTTT. Protein: CASIAGANTEAFF.

The chain recombines TRBV28 with TRBJ2-7, with 7 bases that match TRBD1. Germline CDR1 MDHEN, CDR2 SYDVKM. J was trimmed by 0 bases and V by 6 bases; bases with no gene match: 8. The CDR3 covers 15 residues. The CDR3 sequence: CASRPGQTSSYEQYF. For the CDR3, the DNA is TGTGCCAGCAGACCGGGACAGACGAGCTCCTACGAGCAGTACTTC.

This clonotype appeared a few times. The V and J genes are TRBV6-2 or TRBV6-3 and TRBJ2-2; TRBD2 agrees at 11 bases. The CDR3 consists of 16 residues. Germline lookup yields CDR1 MNHEY and CDR2 SVGEGT. Losses at the gene ends were 6 bases for V and 3 bases for J; bases not matched to a gene: 6. CDR3 protein: CASSPSGRSDTGELFF. The CDR3 DNA sequence: TGTGCCAGCAGCCCTAGCGGGAGGAGTGACACCGGGGAGCTGTTTTTT.

In its sample, this clonotype was seen a few times. The rearrangement links TRBV27 to TRBJ1-5; tentatively, D is TRBD1 (5 bases). CDR3 length equals 15 residues. V gave up 8 bases and J gave up 1 base, with 15 bases separating them. The germline gives CDR1 MNHEY, CDR2 SMNVEV (reference sequence). The CDR3 nucleotides are TGTGCCAGCCGACCATCCGCAGGGAGCAATCAGCCCCAGCATTTT. Its translation is CASRPSAGSNQPQHF.

This clonotype was recorded at least ten times. A much larger clone lies one base from this, so it may be a read error. This chain connects TRBV6-1 to TRBJ2-7, with D perhaps matching TRBD1 (6 bases). V dropped 2 bases and J dropped 4 bases, with 15 bases sitting between them. Germline CDR1 is MNHNS and CDR2 is SASEGT. CDR3 length: 15 amino acids. The CDR3 DNA reads TGTGCCAGCAGTGAAACCGCCGGACAGATTTACGAGCAGTACTTC. It specifies CASSETAGQIYEQYF.

At least ten counts were recorded for this clonotype. The chain carries TRBV20-1 and TRBJ1-2; perhaps TRBD1 as D (5 bases). The CDR3 runs to 14 residues. Germline CDR1 reads DFQATT; CDR2 reads SNEGSKA (reference sequence). V gave up 3 bases and J gave up 3 bases, with 14 bases separating them. CDR3 in amino acids: CSARGGVWDYGYTF. DNA for the CDR3: TGCAGTGCTAGGGGAGGGGTTTGGGACTATGGCTACACCTTC.

The chain uses TRBV18 and TRBJ2-7; tentatively, D is TRBD1 (5 bases). Germline V lookup: CDR1 KGHSH, CDR2 LQKENI. V lost 3 bases to trimming and J lost 2 bases, with 11 bases between them. This CDR3 spans 14 amino acids. CDR3 region: CASSPRQPTYEQYF. CDR3 bases: TGTGCCAGCTCACCCAGACAGCCTACCTACGAGCAGTACTTC.

This clonotype was seen ten or more times. This rearrangement joins TRBV6-2 or TRBV6-3 to TRBJ2-7; 7 bases map to TRBD1. The trim removed 6 bases at V and 2 bases at J, leaving 10 bases unmatched. CDR1 and CDR2 (germline): MNHEY, SVGEGT. CDR3 length: 15 amino acids. DNA of the CDR3: TGTGCCAGCAGCTCCGGGACAGAATTTACCTACGAGCAGTACTTC. As protein: CASSSGTEFTYEQYF.

The table lists this clonotype with many counts. The genes are TRBV20-1 and TRBJ1-2; D is unclear. Germline V gives CDR1 DFQATT, CDR2 SNEGSKA (reference sequence). The CDR3 runs 14 residues. V gave up 3 bases and J gave up 4 bases, with 15 bases separating them. As DNA, the CDR3 is TGCAGTGCTAGGGTGGGAGGGCAATCCTATGGCTACACCTTC. Its translation is CSARVGGQSYGYTF.

This clonotype appeared many times. The J gene is TRBJ1-5, the V gene TRBV6-1; the D is unclear. The CDR3 totals 14 residues. Germline values: CDR1 MNHNS, CDR2 SASEGT. V was trimmed by 7 bases and J by 0 bases, leaving 10 bases between them. The CDR3 loop reads CASININSNQPQHF. As DNA, the CDR3 is TGTGCCAGCATCAACATTAATAGCAATCAGCCCCAGCATTTT.

The chain couples TRBV27 to TRBJ2-2; 9 nucleotides align to TRBD1. This CDR3 spans 17 amino acids. Germline CDR1 and CDR2: MNHEY and SMNVEV (reference sequence). V lost 1 base and J lost 1; bases outside the gene matches: 4. The CDR3 DNA reads TGTGCCAGCAGTTTATTTCCGGGACAGGGGAACACCGGGGAGCTGTTTTTT. Translation: CASSLFPGQGNTGELFF.

This clonotype was observed a handful of times. V and J are TRBV5-1 and TRBJ2-5, with D unresolved. CDR1 is SGHRS, CDR2 YFSETQ, per germline. CDR3 length: 16 amino acids. Trimming shortened V by 0 bases and J by 2 bases, and 14 bases separated the two germline ends. This CDR3 reads CASSLGGKLGQETQYF. The CDR3 DNA sequence: TGCGCCAGCAGCTTGGGTGGAAAACTGGGGCAAGAGACCCAGTACTTC.

This clonotype was seen many times. The V and J genes are TRBV24-1 and TRBJ1-2; the D gene is possibly TRBD1 (5 bases). V was cut by 3 bases and J by 4 bases, with 11 bases left in between. The CDR3 runs 14 residues. Germline V CDR1 and CDR2: KGHDR, SFDVKD. The CDR3: CATSDTVGPYGYTF. Here the CDR3 DNA reads TGTGCCACCAGTGATACAGTGGGACCCTATGGCTACACCTTC.

This clonotype was seen at least ten times. The gene calls are TRBV29-1 and TRBJ2-4, with D perhaps matching TRBD1 or TRBD2 (6 bases each). In germline, CDR1 is SQVTM, CDR2 ANQGSEA. The CDR3 has 13 amino acids. Trimming removed 4 bases at V and 7 bases at J, with 14 bases between. CDR3 nucleotide sequence: TGCAGCGTTGTTCGGGGGCTAGGGAACATTCAGTACTTC. This encodes CSVVRGLGNIQYF.

The CDR3 DNA reads TGTGCCAGCAGTGAAGCGCGACAGGGTTACGAGCAGTACTTC. Amino acid sequence: CASSEARQGYEQYF. The chain is built from TRBV2 and TRBJ2-7; TRBD1 agrees at 7 bases. Germline V gene data show CDR1 as SNHLY and CDR2 as FYNNEI. V lost 0 bases and J lost 4; bases outside the gene matches: 3. The CDR3 runs to 14 residues.

V gene TRBV28 combines with J gene TRBJ1-2, with 9 nucleotides matching TRBD1. The CDR3 length is 14 residues. The J segment lost 7 bases and the V segment lost 8 bases, leaving 11 bases of the junction unmatched. Germline CDR1 and CDR2: MDHEN and SYDVKM. As DNA, the CDR3 is TGTGCCAGCCGTCCTTCCGGACAGGGGATTGGCTACACCTTC. Protein sequence: CASRPSGQGIGYTF.

J is TRBJ2-7 and V is TRBV28; 13 bases are shared with TRBD2. J gave up 4 bases and V 6 bases, and 18 bases lay outside the gene matches. The CDR3 has 19 residues. Germline V gene lookup returns CDR1 MDHEN and CDR2 SYDVKM. The CDR3 sequence is CASRTRWTSGSGTSYEQYF. The CDR3 DNA sequence: TGTGCCAGCAGAACCCGTTGGACTAGCGGGAGCGGGACCTCTTACGAGCAGTACTTC. The full variable domain, in which reference TRBV28 and TRBJ2-7 provide the parts outside the CDR3, is DVKVTQSSRYLVKRTGEKVFLECVQDMDHENMFWYRQDPGLGLRLIYFSYDVKMKEKGDIPEGYSVSREKKERFSLILESASTNQTSMYLCASRTRWTSGSGTSYEQYFGPGTRLTVT.